This T cell receptor beta chain was sequenced during a study of T cell repertoires in cytomegalovirus infection. Study-level points and caveats: Accumulated public TCR beta family frequency recognized individuals carrying CMV together with the relevant HLA. Clonotype analysis showed dominance of the ex vivo response by HLA-C-restricted CMV-specific TCR beta clonotypes.

To note about this clonotype: Antigen: not known.

The V gene lost 6 bases and the J gene lost 4 bases, with 13 bases spanning the gap. There are 14 residues in the CDR3. Germline V gives CDR1 MNHEY, CDR2 SVGEGT. TCRdb redid the calling of the reads with MiXCR, one entry per CDR3 protein. The sample holds hundreds of thousands of distinct CDR3 sequences; 20% to 30% are singletons and the top ten take approximately 8%. Sequencing was carried out using CD8+ T cells from PBMCs. This sequence originates from a human donor in good health (CMV status not recorded). Some clones in this sample may be carry-over from other donors' samples. The rearrangement joins TRBV6-2 or TRBV6-3 to TRBJ1-5, with D uncertain. The CDR3 DNA follows: TGTGCCAGCAGCTACGTGGGGTTTAATCAGCCCCAGCATTTT. The encoded protein is CASSYVGFNQPQHF.